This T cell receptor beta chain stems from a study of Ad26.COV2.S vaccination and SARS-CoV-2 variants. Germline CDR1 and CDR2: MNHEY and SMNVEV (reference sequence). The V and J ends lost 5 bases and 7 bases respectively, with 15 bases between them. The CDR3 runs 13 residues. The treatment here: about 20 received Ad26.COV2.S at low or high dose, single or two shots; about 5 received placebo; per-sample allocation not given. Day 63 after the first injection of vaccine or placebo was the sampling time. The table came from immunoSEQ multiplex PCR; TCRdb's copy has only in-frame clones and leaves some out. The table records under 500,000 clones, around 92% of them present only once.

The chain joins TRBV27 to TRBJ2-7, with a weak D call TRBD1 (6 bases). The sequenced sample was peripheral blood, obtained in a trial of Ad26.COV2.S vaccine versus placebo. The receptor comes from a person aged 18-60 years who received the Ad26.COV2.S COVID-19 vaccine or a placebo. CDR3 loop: CASSPRDTTEQYF. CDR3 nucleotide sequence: TGTGCCAGCAGTCCCCGGGACACAACAGAGCAGTACTTC.